A single sample gave rise to the 2 T cell receptor beta chains below, sequenced in a study of OX40 agonist ivuxolimab in advanced cancers. Profiling relied on immunoSEQ multiplex PCR, and the TCRdb table lists in-frame clones only, not all of them. The sample has 70,000 to 85,000 clones; about 94% are singletons. Sequencing used CD4+ or CD8+ T cells sorted from blood, obtained in a trial of the OX40 agonist ivuxolimab. These receptors originate from an adult with an advanced solid tumor such as melanoma, head and neck, liver or kidney cancer.

The J gene is TRBJ2-1, the V gene TRBV7-3; TRBD2 agrees at 7 bases. CDR1 SGHTA and CDR2 FQGTGA come from the germline V gene. Trimming removed 5 bases from V and 5 bases from J; junction bases left unmatched: 6. The CDR3 length is 14 residues. CDR3 DNA sequence: TGTGCCAGCAGCCCCTTGGGGGGGAACAATGAGCAGTTCTTC. Its protein is CASSPLGGNNEQFF.

The J gene is TRBJ2-7, the V gene TRBV21-1; the table's D call, TRBD2, was not checked against the DNA. TRBV21-1 is recorded as a pseudogene. This CDR3 contains 16 residues. The CDR3 DNA reads as TGTGCCAGCAGCAAACGTTTTAGCGGGAGATCCTACGAGCAGTACTTC. It specifies CASSKRFSGRSYEQYF.